These T cell receptor beta chains were read from a single sample in a study of blood T cells in healthy people across ages. MiXCR was run by TCRdb on the 5' RACE reads, yielding one entry per CDR3 protein. The data show hundreds of thousands of distinct CDR3 sequences, 20% to 25% seen once. Another study also made use of these data, one on T cells of mothers and their children.

The sequencing sample was made of blood. All receptors come from a boy aged 5-17 years in good health. The CDR3 runs from the conserved cysteine through the conserved F or W. Each record gives: J gene, D gene, clone size, V gene, CDR3 DNA, CDR3 protein. D genes are given only for firm matches. Clone size is given for some rows only: seen once, a few or many times, or a class if the clone is expanded.

TRBJ1-6,.,few,TRBV6-4,TGTGCCAGCAGGGTGGACAGCTCCTATAATTCACCCCTCCACTTT,CASRVDSSYNSPLHF
TRBJ1-1,.,.,TRBV29-1,TGCAGCGTTGAAGTAGGCGCGAACACTGAAGCTTTCTTT,CSVEVGANTEAFF
TRBJ2-2,TRBD2,.,TRBV12-3/TRBV12-4,TGTGCCAGCAGTTTATGGGGGGGTGACGGGGAGCTGTTTTTT,CASSLWGGDGELFF
TRBJ1-2,.,.,TRBV3-1,TGTGCCAGCAGCCAAGGATCGACACGGCGGGGGAATGGCTACACCTTC,CASSQGSTRRGNGYTF
TRBJ2-3,TRBD2,.,TRBV28,TGTGCCAGCAATCCTAGCGGGAGGAGTGATACGCAGTATTTT,CASNPSGRSDTQYF
TRBJ1-2,.,.,TRBV4-1,TGCGCCAGCAGCCAAGGGGGCCAGAATAACTATGGCTACACCTTC,CASSQGGQNNYGYTF
TRBJ2-2,TRBD2,few,TRBV12-3/TRBV12-4,TGTGCCAGCAGTTTTGGGAGGGTGAACACCGGGGAGCTGTTTTTT,CASSFGRVNTGELFF
TRBJ2-7,.,.,TRBV29-1,TGCAGCGTTGCTTCGGGATTAACTTTCTACGAGCAGTACTTC,CSVASGLTFYEQYF
TRBJ1-1,.,.,TRBV7-2,TGTGCCAGCAGCTTAGGGGGCTGGGTGACTGAAGCTTTCTTT,CASSLGGWVTEAFF
TRBJ2-5,.,.,TRBV6-1,TGTGCCAGCAGTGAACTGGGGGGGCGCGAAGAGACCCAGTACTTC,CASSELGGREETQYF
TRBJ1-6,.,.,TRBV5-1,TGCGCCAGCAGCTTGGGACAGGCGTCCCTCGGTTCACCCCTCCACTTT,CASSLGQASLGSPLHF
TRBJ1-1,.,few,TRBV7-6,TGTGCCAGCAGGGGGGGGGTGGACACTGAAGCTTTCTTT,CASRGGVDTEAFF
TRBJ2-1,.,.,TRBV4-2,TGTGCCAGCAGCCAAGAAGTAGGGCATTTTAAGGAGAATGAGCAGTTCTTC,CASSQEVGHFKENEQFF
TRBJ2-5,.,.,TRBV12-3/TRBV12-4,TGTGCCAGCGGGGACCCCCAAGAGACCCAGTACTTC,CASGDPQETQYF
TRBJ1-2,.,few,TRBV25-1,TGTGCCAGCAGTGCAGGGAGTTCGGGGTATGGCTACACCTTC,CASSAGSSGYGYTF
TRBJ2-3,TRBD2,many,TRBV7-3,TGTGCCAGCAGCTCCGGACTAGCGGGCCGCGTCACAGATACGCAGTATTTT,CASSSGLAGRVTDTQYF
TRBJ2-5,.,.,TRBV7-3,TGTGCCAGCAGCTGGCGACTCAAAGAGACCCAGTACTTC,CASSWRLKETQYF
TRBJ2-1,.,few,TRBV28,TGTGCCAGCAGTTTTGTGGGTTCCTACAATGAGCAGTTCTTC,CASSFVGSYNEQFF
TRBJ1-2,.,few,TRBV6-1,TGTGCCAGCAGTGACGACCGGTATGGGGGTGGCTACACCTTC,CASSDDRYGGGYTF
TRBJ2-5,.,.,TRBV27,TGTGCCAGCAGTTCCCCGGGCGAGCCCGGAGAGACCCAGTACTTC,CASSSPGEPGETQYF
TRBJ1-1,TRBD1,few,TRBV29-1,TGCAGCGTTGAATACAGGGGGCCGACTGAAGCTTTCTTT,CSVEYRGPTEAFF
TRBJ2-3,TRBD2,few,TRBV15,TGTGCCACCAGCAGAGGCTGGGGGACTAGCGAGAGCACAGATACGCAGTATTTT,CATSRGWGTSESTDTQYF
TRBJ1-4,.,few,TRBV7-9,TGTGCCAGCAGCTTTGCAGGGGAGAAGGAAAAACTGTTTTTT,CASSFAGEKEKLFF
TRBJ2-1,.,.,TRBV29-1,TGCAGCGCGACAGGAAGCTCCTACAATGAGCAGTTCTTC,CSATGSSYNEQFF
TRBJ1-1,TRBD1,.,TRBV20-1,TGCAGTGCTAGAGTTGGGACAGGGCGCTCTGAAGCTTTCTTT,CSARVGTGRSEAFF
TRBJ1-1,.,.,TRBV18,TGTGCCAGCTCACCACCCGACTTTGGGGGGGGCACTGAAGCTTTCTTT,CASSPPDFGGGTEAFF
TRBJ2-7,.,few,TRBV7-2,TGTGCCAGCAGCTTAAGGGGTTATGGCTACGAGCAGTACTTC,CASSLRGYGYEQYF
TRBJ2-1,TRBD2,.,TRBV9,TGTGCCAGCAGCGTTACTAGCGGGAAGTACAATGAGCAGTTCTTC,CASSVTSGKYNEQFF
TRBJ2-7,TRBD2,few,TRBV20-1,TGCAGTGCTACAGGACTAGCGGGATGTGACGTCTACGAGCAGTACTTC,CSATGLAGCDVYEQYF
TRBJ2-6,.,few,TRBV15,TGTGCCACCAGCAGAGGAGGGTCGATCGGCTCTGGGGCCAACGTCCTGACTTTC,CATSRGGSIGSGANVLTF
TRBJ1-2,.,.,TRBV20-1,TGCAGTGCTAGAGTAGAGCAGTTGATCTATGGCTACACCTTC,CSARVEQLIYGYTF
TRBJ2-5,TRBD2,once,TRBV20-1,TGCAGTGCTAGACGCCGACTAGCGTTAATCGAGACCCAGTACTTC,CSARRRLALIETQYF
TRBJ1-2,.,few,TRBV27,TGTGCCAGCAGCCAGGACCGTGATCGAGGCTATGGCTACACCTTC,CASSQDRDRGYGYTF
TRBJ1-2,.,.,TRBV5-5,TGTGCCAGCAGGATTGGGCAGAACTATGGCTACACCTTC,CASRIGQNYGYTF
TRBJ2-5,TRBD2,few,TRBV7-2,TGTGCCAGCAGCTTAGTTAGCGGGGGGGCCTGGGAGACCCAGTACTTC,CASSLVSGGAWETQYF
TRBJ2-1,.,few,TRBV3-1,TGTGCCAGCAGCGCCCGGGACTCGCAGTTCTTC,CASSARDSQFF
TRBJ2-7,.,.,TRBV10-3,TGTGCCATCAACCAGGGCAGTTACGAGCAGTACTTC,CAINQGSYEQYF
TRBJ2-3,.,few,TRBV4-1,TGCGCCAGCAGCCAGCCCGGGGGACTCCCCACAGATACGCAGTATTTT,CASSQPGGLPTDTQYF
TRBJ2-3,TRBD1,.,TRBV7-3,TGTGCCAGCAGCCCCGCAGGGGGTATAACAGATACGCAGTATTTT,CASSPAGGITDTQYF
TRBJ2-7,.,few,TRBV11-2,TGTGCCAGCAGAAGCGTCGGAAGCTACGAGCAGTACTTC,CASRSVGSYEQYF
TRBJ2-7,.,.,TRBV18,TGTGCCAGCTCACCACGGTACGGTAGCTCCTACGAGCAGTACTTC,CASSPRYGSSYEQYF
TRBJ2-2,.,.,TRBV9,TGTGCCAGCAGCGTGAGGGTCCACACCGGGGAGCTGTTTTTT,CASSVRVHTGELFF
TRBJ1-2,.,.,TRBV27,TGTGCCAGCAGACCCGGAGGGGGATATGGCTACACCTTC,CASRPGGGYGYTF
TRBJ2-4,.,.,TRBV4-1,TGCGCCAGCAGCCAAGATACAGGGAAAGCCAAAAACATTCAGTACTTC,CASSQDTGKAKNIQYF
TRBJ1-4,.,.,TRBV28,TGTGCCAGCAGTTCGGGTTTTGAAAAACTGTTTTTT,CASSSGFEKLFF
TRBJ2-3,TRBD2,.,TRBV20-1,TGCAGTGCGCAAATCCCCGGGACTACCACAGATACGCAGTATTTT,CSAQIPGTTTDTQYF
TRBJ2-5,.,.,TRBV13,TGTGCCAGCAGCCTAAGGGCCCCACAAGAGACCCAGTACTTC,CASSLRAPQETQYF
TRBJ2-1,.,few,TRBV28,TGTGCCAGCAGTTCCCAATTTAGGCAGTTCTTC,CASSSQFRQFF
TRBJ1-1,.,.,TRBV9,TGTGCCAGCAGCGTAGGAGAGGGTGAAGCTTTCTTT,CASSVGEGEAFF
TRBJ2-5,TRBD2,.,TRBV10-3,TGTGCCATCACCGGGGTAGCGGGGTTCCAAGAGACCCAGTACTTC,CAITGVAGFQETQYF